The 17 T cell receptor beta chains below all came from one sample that was sequenced in a study of blood T cell repertoires in COVID-19 (dated by TCRdb to the early 2020s). Library method: the immunoSEQ multiplex PCR assay. TCRdb holds this immuneACCESS table with in-frame rearrangements only. Some clones are missing; in checked studies, unresolved V genes explain under half, and the rest has no known cause. Recorded for this sample are more than 13,000 clones; 90% of them occurred a single time. The top ten clonotypes cover 8.1% of the sample. Input material: peripheral blood. The receptors were sampled from a human donor in a cohort sampled during active COVID-19.

The V gene is TRBV6-6, the J gene TRBJ2-3; 8 nucleotides agree with TRBD2. CDR1 and CDR2 (germline): MNHNY, SVGAGI (reference sequence). J was trimmed by 2 bases and V by 7 bases; bases with no gene match: 8. The CDR3 has 15 amino acids. The CDR3 spells CASTLSGRDTDTQYF. DNA of the CDR3: TGTGCCAGCACTCTGAGCGGGAGAGACACAGATACGCAGTATTTT.

The chain links TRBV10-3 to TRBJ2-1; TRBD2 matches at 7 bases. The V segment lost 0 bases and the J segment 0 bases; nucleotides outside the gene matches: 5. Germline V lookup: CDR1 ENHRY, CDR2 SYGVKD. This CDR3 region has 17 residues. The CDR3 region is CAISESGRGNSYNEQFF. The CDR3 coding sequence is TGTGCCATCAGTGAGTCGGGGCGGGGGAACTCCTACAATGAGCAGTTCTTC.

The J gene is TRBJ1-6, the V gene TRBV7-3, with a weak D call TRBD1 (5 bases). Germline CDR1 is SGHTA and CDR2 is FQGTGA. This CDR3 spans 15 amino acids. Trimming took 2 bases from V and 10 from J, leaving 15 bases between them. CDR3 in amino acids: CASSLQGGSNSPLHF. The CDR3 DNA reads TGTGCCAGCAGCTTACAGGGCGGGAGCAACTCACCCCTCCACTTT.

The chain employs TRBV27 and TRBJ2-2; 7 nucleotides align to TRBD1. V lost 4 bases to trimming and J lost 4 bases; unmatched junction nucleotides: 9. This CDR3 has 16 amino acids. Germline V CDR1 and CDR2: MNHEY, SMNVEV (reference sequence). The CDR3 is CASSSSPSGGTGELFF. For the CDR3, the DNA is TGTGCCAGCAGTTCCTCCCCTTCAGGGGGCACCGGGGAGCTGTTTTTT.

V gene TRBV6-2 or TRBV6-3 combines with J gene TRBJ2-3, with D hard to call. The V gene's germline CDR1 is MNHEY and CDR2 SVGEGT. This CDR3 has 15 amino acids. Between the trimmed V and J ends, which lost 0 bases and 1 base, there was a span of 8 bases. The CDR3 loop is CASSYSVFGTDTQYF. The DNA for the CDR3 is TGTGCCAGCAGTTACTCTGTATTTGGCACAGATACGCAGTATTTT.

The V and J genes are TRBV7-2 and TRBJ2-1; 13 bases agree with TRBD2. V was pared by 0 bases and J by 10 bases, with 6 bases of the junction left unmatched. Looked up from germline, CDR1 is SGHTA and CDR2 is FQGNSA. This CDR3 has 16 amino acids. The CDR3 sequence: CASSLAAGGLAGEQFF. The CDR3 nucleotides read TGTGCCAGCAGCTTAGCGGCGGGGGGACTAGCGGGAGAGCAGTTCTTC.

This sequence joins TRBV7-9 and TRBJ1-5; D is ambiguous. This CDR3 region has 13 residues. Germline V CDR1 and CDR2: SEHNR, FQNEAQ (reference sequence). Trimming took off 1 base at V and 4 bases at J, with 5 bases between the two ends. The CDR3 DNA reads TGTGCCAGCAGCTTAGACAGAAATCAGCCCCAGCATTTT. This gives the protein CASSLDRNQPQHF.

The V gene is TRBV6-1, the J gene TRBJ2-2, with a tentative D call TRBD1 (5 bases). The CDR3 consists of 12 residues. V shed 3 bases and J shed 6 bases, with 5 bases lying between them. Germline V gene sequence: CDR1 MNHNS, CDR2 SASEGT. This chain's CDR3 is CASSDRAGELFF. CDR3 bases: TGTGCCAGCAGTGACAGGGCCGGGGAGCTGTTTTTT.

This clone was found once. This chain uses TRBV28 with TRBJ1-4; 7 bases map to TRBD1. CDR3 length: 14 residues. Per the germline V gene, CDR1 is MDHEN and CDR2 is SYDVKM. The V segment lost 3 bases and the J segment 8 bases; nucleotides outside the gene matches: 6. Here the CDR3 DNA reads TGTGCCAGCAGTTTTGAGGGGGCCAGGGAAAAACTGTTTTTT. This sequence encodes CASSFEGAREKLFF.

This chain uses TRBV3-1 (or the pseudogene TRBV3-2) with TRBJ2-1, with 10 bases lining up with TRBD2. CDR1 and CDR2 (germline): LGHDT, YNNKEL (reference sequence). This CDR3 has 14 residues. Trimming removed 4 bases from V and 6 bases from J; junction bases left unmatched: 3. The CDR3 DNA reads as TGTGCCAGCAGCCGACTAGCGGGTGTCAATGAGCAGTTCTTC. This sequence encodes CASSRLAGVNEQFF.

This chain joins TRBV7-6 and TRBJ1-4; the D gene is possibly TRBD1 (6 bases). This CDR3 has 14 amino acids. V dropped 5 bases and J dropped 8 bases, with 15 bases sitting between them. The germline gives CDR1 SGHVS, CDR2 FNYEAQ. The CDR3 DNA follows: TGTGCCAGCAGCCCTTCAGGGGATTGGGAAAAACTGTTTTTT. This translates into CASSPSGDWEKLFF.

V is TRBV11-3 and J is TRBJ2-7; a weak D match, TRBD2 (5 bases). Per germline, CDR1 SGHNT and CDR2 YENEEA. Trimming pared 6 bases from V and 6 bases from J, leaving 15 bases between. The CDR3 has 13 residues. The DNA for the CDR3 is TGTGCCAGCAGAGTCCACGCGGGTGGCGAGCAGTACTTC. Translated, it gives CASRVHAGGEQYF.

The chain carries TRBV9 and TRBJ1-4, with 9 bases aligning to TRBD1. After removal of 4 bases from V and 3 bases from J, the junction contained 1 base not matched to a gene. CDR3 size: 14 residues. Germline V CDR1 and CDR2: SGDLS, YYNGEE. CDR3 sequence: CASSRQGANEKLFF. In nucleotides, the CDR3 is TGTGCCAGCAGCCGACAGGGGGCTAATGAAAAACTGTTTTTT.

The chain combines TRBV2 with TRBJ2-3, with TRBD1 matching 7 bases. J gave up 4 bases and V 6 bases, and 13 bases lay outside the gene matches. The CDR3 loop spans 16 amino acids. Germline V gene sequence: CDR1 SNHLY, CDR2 FYNNEI. The CDR3 reads CASRRQGRLTPDTQYF. CDR3 bases: TGTGCCAGCAGACGACAGGGTCGACTAACCCCAGATACGCAGTATTTT.

This sequence joins TRBV7-9 and TRBJ2-2; tentatively, D is TRBD2 (6 bases). The CDR3 consists of 12 residues. Trimming removed 10 bases at V and 5 bases at J, with 11 bases between. From germline, CDR1 is SEHNR and CDR2 FQNEAQ (reference sequence). The DNA for the CDR3 is TGTGCCACCATGCGGGGAACCGGGGAGCTGTTTTTT. This sequence encodes CATMRGTGELFF.

V gene TRBV5-1 combines with J gene TRBJ2-5; D is unresolved. The length of the CDR3 is 13 residues. Germline CDR1 is SGHRS and CDR2 is YFSETQ. V was clipped by 1 base and J by 5 bases, with 9 bases between them. The CDR3 loop is CASSLTFTETQYF. CDR3 coding DNA: TGCGCCAGCAGCTTGACGTTCACTGAGACCCAGTACTTC.

V usage is TRBV5-5 and J usage is TRBJ2-3; a possible D gene is TRBD1 (5 bases). This CDR3 region has 15 residues. Germline CDR1 SGHKS, CDR2 YYEKEE (reference sequence). The V end lost 0 bases, the J end lost 0 bases, and 8 bases lay between the germline ends. The CDR3 spells CASSLAGLSTDTQYF. Written as DNA, the CDR3 is TGTGCCAGCAGCTTGGCAGGGTTAAGCACAGATACGCAGTATTTT. Full variable domain (outside the CDR3, taken from reference TRBV5-5 and TRBJ2-3): DAGVTQSPTHLIKTRGQQVTLRCSPISGHKSVSWYQQVLGQGPQFIFQYYEKEERGRGNFPDRFSARQFPNYSSELNVNALLLGDSALYLCASSLAGLSTDTQYFGPGTRLTVL.